This T cell receptor beta chain was observed in a study of CD8 T cells in Susac syndrome. CD8+ and CD4+ T cells from blood underwent TCR beta sequencing, which was carried out in a high-throughput format. Both CD4+ and CD8+ T cells were negatively isolated, and TEMRA cells underwent FACS enrichment. The CDR3 runs 14 residues. J gave up 7 bases and V 4 bases, and 4 bases lay outside the gene matches. Germline loops: CDR1 SQVTM, CDR2 ANQGSEA. RNA totalling roughly 0.45 to 1 ug underwent reverse transcription with random hexamers. TCRdb recomputed calls from the immunoSEQ multiplex PCR reads with MiXCR, one row per CDR3 protein. The sample carries 100,000 to 150,000 distinct CDR3 sequences, more than 90% recorded once.

The receptor was derived from a human donor in good health. Source material: CD4+ T cells from PBMCs. The rearrangement uses TRBV29-1 and TRBJ2-1; 13 positions agree with TRBD2. CDR3 loop: CSVGKTSGRNEQFF. In DNA form, the CDR3 reads TGCAGCGTTGGGAAGACTAGCGGGAGGAATGAGCAGTTCTTC.